These T cell receptor beta chains were read from a single sample in a study of cytotoxic CD8 clonotypes in ibrutinib-treated CLL. Here immunoSEQ multiplex PCR was the method, and the copy in TCRdb shows in-frame clones only, minus some. The top ten clones hold 4% to 5.5% of a sample with some 80,000 clones, about 85% of them seen once. Sequenced here: PBMCs, sampled after 12 months of ibrutinib treatment. Every receptor here comes from a human donor with chronic lymphocytic leukemia. The CDR3 runs from the conserved cysteine through the conserved F or W. Each record gives: D gene, J gene, V gene, clone size, CDR3 length, CDR3 protein, CDR3 DNA. D genes are given only for firm matches. A clone size is listed for some rows: how often the clone was seen (once, few, many), or a class if it is expanded.

>TRBD2|TRBJ2-1|TRBV5-1|NA|15
CASSPASGGYNEQFF
TGCGCCAGCAGCCCGGCTAGCGGGGGCTACAATGAGCAGTTCTTC
>TRBD1|TRBJ1-2|TRBV7-2|NA|15
CASSWTGAENYGYTF
TGTGCCAGCAGCTGGACAGGCGCCGAGAACTATGGCTACACCTTC
>NA|TRBJ2-3|TRBV28|NA|13
CASSSRFGGTQYF
TGTGCCAGCAGTTCGCGGTTTGGAGGTACGCAGTATTTT
>NA|TRBJ1-6|TRBV5-6|once|13
CASSLPGGSPLHF
TGTGCCAGCAGCTTGCCGGGGGGTTCACCCCTCCACTTT
>NA|TRBJ2-4|TRBV28|NA|14
CASRVGLAKNIQYF
TGTGCCAGCCGAGTTGGTCTAGCCAAAAACATTCAGTACTTC
>NA|TRBJ1-1|TRBV19|few|13
CASSKSDAERAFF
TGTGCCAGTAGTAAGTCGGACGCCGAGCGGGCTTTCTTT
>NA|TRBJ1-6|TRBV14|few|15
CASSQVAGALRPLHF
TGTGCCAGCAGCCAAGTAGCGGGGGCCCTACGGCCCCTCCACTTT
>NA|TRBJ1-1|TRBV25-1|few|13
CASSDQGTPEAFF
TGTGCCAGCAGTGATCAAGGGACACCTGAAGCTTTCTTT
>NA|TRBJ1-3|TRBV28|NA|14
CASSLPGWANTIYF
TGTGCCAGCAGTTTGCCAGGGTGGGCGAACACCATATATTTT
>NA|TRBJ1-3|TRBV9|NA|13
CASSADSGNTIYF
TGTGCCAGCAGCGCGGACTCTGGAAACACCATATATTTT
>NA|TRBJ1-5|TRBV27|once|14
CASSLGLRDQPQHF
TGTGCCAGCAGTTTGGGCCTCCGGGATCAGCCCCAGCATTTT
>TRBD2|TRBJ2-5|TRBV4-3|NA|17
CASSPGALAGGQETQYF
TGCGCCAGCAGCCCCGGCGCCCTAGCGGGGGGACAAGAGACCCAGTACTTC
>TRBD1|TRBJ1-5|TRBV30|NA|13
CAWSRQGDQPQHF
TGTGCCTGGAGTAGGCAGGGGGATCAGCCCCAGCATTTT
>NA|TRBJ2-7|TRBV15|NA|13
CATSSQMSAEQYF
TGTGCCACCAGCTCCCAAATGAGCGCCGAGCAGTACTTC
>NA|TRBJ1-2|TRBV4-2|NA|15
CASSPTSGGRYGYTF
TGTGCCAGCAGCCCCACCTCCGGGGGCCGCTATGGCTACACCTTC
>TRBD2|TRBJ2-2|TRBV5-1|NA|19
CASSLVPSGLAPNTGELFF
TGCGCCAGCAGCTTGGTCCCGTCGGGACTAGCCCCGAACACCGGGGAGCTGTTTTTT
>TRBD1|TRBJ1-2|TRBV6-1|NA|12
CASQTGGDGYTF
TGTGCCAGCCAAACAGGGGGCGATGGCTACACCTTC
>NA|TRBJ1-4|TRBV15|NA|15
CATSRGDTTNEKLFF
TGTGCCACCAGCAGGGGGGACACAACTAATGAAAAACTGTTTTTT
>NA|TRBJ2-2|TRBV4-3|NA|15
CASSQDGRPPGELFF
TGCGCCAGCAGCCAAGATGGGAGGCCCCCCGGGGAGCTGTTTTTT
>NA|TRBJ1-5|TRBV7-3|NA|15
CASSLIGGSNQPQHF
TGTGCCAGCAGCTTAATTGGGGGTAGCAATCAGCCCCAGCATTTT
>NA|TRBJ2-1|TRBV7-9|NA|14
CATNPGEAMYEQFF
TGTGCCACCAACCCGGGGGAGGCTATGTATGAGCAGTTCTTC
>NA|TRBJ1-2|TRBV6-5|NA|15
CASSTLGEANYGYTF
TGTGCCAGCAGTACCCTGGGCGAAGCTAACTATGGCTACACCTTC
>TRBD1|TRBJ2-5|TRBV27|NA|15
CASRGGQGGWETQYF
TGTGCCAGCAGGGGCGGACAGGGCGGGTGGGAGACCCAGTACTTC